This T cell receptor (beta chain) stems from a study of cytomegalovirus exposure and HLA in healthy donors. Primers: 60 Vbeta forward and 13 Jbeta reverse. Clones were read by immunoSEQ multiplex PCR, and TCRdb kept only the in-frame ones, dropping some. The sample totals some 60,000 clones; its top ten clones hold less than 4.5%. CDR3 length: 15 residues. Trimming left V 0 bases short and J 4 bases short, with 12 bases between. Material: PBMCs. V usage is TRBV23-1 and J usage is TRBJ1-2; possible D gene TRBD1, 6 bases. TRBV23-1 is noted as an ORF with a role that remains uncertain. The receptor was isolated from a male donor in good health and CMV-seronegative. The CDR3 DNA sequence: TGCGCCAGCAGTCAATCGGTTGGACAGCCCTATGGCTACACCTTC. This codes for CASSQSVGQPYGYTF.